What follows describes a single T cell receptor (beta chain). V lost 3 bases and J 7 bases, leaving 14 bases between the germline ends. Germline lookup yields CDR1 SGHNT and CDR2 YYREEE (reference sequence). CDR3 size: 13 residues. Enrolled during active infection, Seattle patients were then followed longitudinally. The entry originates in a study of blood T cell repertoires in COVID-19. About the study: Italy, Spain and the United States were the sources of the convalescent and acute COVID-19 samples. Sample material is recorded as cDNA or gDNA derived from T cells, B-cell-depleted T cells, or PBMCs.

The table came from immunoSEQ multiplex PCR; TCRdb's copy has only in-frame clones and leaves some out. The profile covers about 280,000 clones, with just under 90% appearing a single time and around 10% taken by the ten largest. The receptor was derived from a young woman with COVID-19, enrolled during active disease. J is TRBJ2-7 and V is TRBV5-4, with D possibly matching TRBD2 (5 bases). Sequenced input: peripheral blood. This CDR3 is CASSYGKVGEQYF. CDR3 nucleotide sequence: TGTGCCAGCAGCTACGGGAAGGTAGGGGAGCAGTACTTC.